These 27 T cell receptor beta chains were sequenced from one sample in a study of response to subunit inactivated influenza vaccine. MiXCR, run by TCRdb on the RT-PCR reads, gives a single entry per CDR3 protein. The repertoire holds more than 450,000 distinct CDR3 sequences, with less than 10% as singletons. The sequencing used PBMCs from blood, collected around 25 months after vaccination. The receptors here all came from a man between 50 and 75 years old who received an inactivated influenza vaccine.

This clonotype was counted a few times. The CDR3 DNA is TGCGCCAGCAGCCCGACAGGCTTTAGCACAGATACGCAGTATTTT. Protein sequence: CASSPTGFSTDTQYF. The chain uses TRBV4-1 and TRBJ2-3, with D tentatively TRBD1 (6 bases). V was cut by 4 bases and J by 0 bases, with 11 bases left in between. Germline V CDR1 and CDR2: MGHRA, YSYEKL. The CDR3 length is 15 residues.

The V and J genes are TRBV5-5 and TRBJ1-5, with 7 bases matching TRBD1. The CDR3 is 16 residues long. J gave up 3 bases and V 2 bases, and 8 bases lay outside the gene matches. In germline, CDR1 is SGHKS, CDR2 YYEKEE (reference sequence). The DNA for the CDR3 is TGTGCCAGCAGCTTCACGACAGGGCAAAACAATCAGCCCCAGCATTTT. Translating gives CASSFTTGQNNQPQHF.

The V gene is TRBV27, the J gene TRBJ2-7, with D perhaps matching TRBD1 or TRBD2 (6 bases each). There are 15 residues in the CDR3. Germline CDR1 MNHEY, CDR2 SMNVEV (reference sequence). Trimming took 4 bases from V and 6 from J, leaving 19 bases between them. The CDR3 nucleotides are TGTGCCAGCAGTTCATACGGGGGCCCCTCCGGCGAGCAGTACTTC. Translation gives CASSSYGGPSGEQYF.

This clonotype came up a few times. The chain's CDR3 is CASSLAGARMNTEAFF. The DNA for the CDR3 is TGTGCCAGCAGTTTAGCAGGGGCCCGCATGAACACTGAAGCTTTCTTT. This chain joins TRBV27 and TRBJ1-1; D is perhaps TRBD1 (6 bases). This CDR3 comprises 16 residues. V lost 2 bases and J lost 0, with 13 bases in between. The germline V gene has CDR1 MNHEY and CDR2 SMNVEV (reference sequence).

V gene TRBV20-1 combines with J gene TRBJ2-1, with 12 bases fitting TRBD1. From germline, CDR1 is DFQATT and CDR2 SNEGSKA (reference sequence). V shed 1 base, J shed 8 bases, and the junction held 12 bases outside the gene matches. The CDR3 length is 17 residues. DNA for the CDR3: TGCAGTGCTAGAGGTTTGCCGCCGGGACAGGGGGCTTATGAGCAGTTCTTC. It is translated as CSARGLPPGQGAYEQFF.

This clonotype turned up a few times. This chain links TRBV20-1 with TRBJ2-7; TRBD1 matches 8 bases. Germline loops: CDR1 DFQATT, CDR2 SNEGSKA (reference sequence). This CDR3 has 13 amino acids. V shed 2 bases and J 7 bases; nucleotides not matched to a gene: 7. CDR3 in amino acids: CSARPQGATEQYF. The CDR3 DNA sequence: TGCAGTGCTAGACCGCAGGGGGCTACGGAGCAGTACTTC.

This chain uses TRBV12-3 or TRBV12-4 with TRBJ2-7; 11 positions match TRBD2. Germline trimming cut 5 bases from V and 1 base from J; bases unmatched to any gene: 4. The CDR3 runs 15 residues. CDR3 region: CASSRTSGFSYEQYF. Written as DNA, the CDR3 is TGTGCCAGCAGTAGGACTAGCGGGTTTTCCTACGAGCAGTACTTC.

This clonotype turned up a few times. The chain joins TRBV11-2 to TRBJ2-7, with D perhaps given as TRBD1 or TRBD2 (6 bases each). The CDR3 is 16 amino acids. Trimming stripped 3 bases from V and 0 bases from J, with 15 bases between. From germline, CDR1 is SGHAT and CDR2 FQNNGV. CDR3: CASSFASQGGSYEQYF. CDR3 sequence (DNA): TGTGCCAGCAGCTTTGCCTCACAGGGAGGCTCCTACGAGCAGTACTTC.

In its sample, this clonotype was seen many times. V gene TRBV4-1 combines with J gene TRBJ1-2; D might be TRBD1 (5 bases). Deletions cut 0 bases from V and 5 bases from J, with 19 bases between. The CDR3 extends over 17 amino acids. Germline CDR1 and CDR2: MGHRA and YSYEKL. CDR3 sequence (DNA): TGCGCCAGCAGCCAAGATCTTTTCCGGCCGGGGGGATATGGCTACACCTTC. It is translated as CASSQDLFRPGGYGYTF.

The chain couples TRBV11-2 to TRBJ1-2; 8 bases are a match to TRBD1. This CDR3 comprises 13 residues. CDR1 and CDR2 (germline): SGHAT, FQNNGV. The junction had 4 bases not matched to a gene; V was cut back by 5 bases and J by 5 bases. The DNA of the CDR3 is TGTGCCAGCAGCCAGACAGGGGAGTATGGCTACACCTTC. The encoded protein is CASSQTGEYGYTF.

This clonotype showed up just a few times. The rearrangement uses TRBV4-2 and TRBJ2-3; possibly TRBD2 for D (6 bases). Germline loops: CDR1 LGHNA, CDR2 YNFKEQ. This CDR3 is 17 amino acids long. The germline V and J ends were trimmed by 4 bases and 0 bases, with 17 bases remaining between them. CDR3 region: CASSLVASASSTDTQYF. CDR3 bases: TGTGCCAGCAGCCTTGTAGCTAGCGCATCTAGCACAGATACGCAGTATTTT.

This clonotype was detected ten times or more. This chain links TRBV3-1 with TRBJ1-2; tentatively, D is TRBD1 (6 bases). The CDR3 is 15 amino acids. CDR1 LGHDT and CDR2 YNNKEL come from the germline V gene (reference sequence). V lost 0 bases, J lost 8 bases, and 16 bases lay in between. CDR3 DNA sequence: TGTGCCAGCAGCCAAGATTGGGCAGGGGCCGGCGGCTACACCTTC. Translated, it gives CASSQDWAGAGGYTF.

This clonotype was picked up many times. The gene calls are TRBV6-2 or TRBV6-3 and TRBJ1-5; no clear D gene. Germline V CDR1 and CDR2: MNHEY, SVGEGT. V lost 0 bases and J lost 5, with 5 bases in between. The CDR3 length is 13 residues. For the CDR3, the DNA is TGTGCCAGCAGTTACTCGACTTATCAGCCCCAGCATTTT. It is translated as CASSYSTYQPQHF.

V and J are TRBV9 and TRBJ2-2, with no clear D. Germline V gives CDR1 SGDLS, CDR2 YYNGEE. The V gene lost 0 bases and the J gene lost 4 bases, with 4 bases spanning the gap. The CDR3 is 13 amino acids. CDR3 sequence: CASSVEVTGELFF. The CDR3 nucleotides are TGTGCCAGCAGCGTAGAAGTCACCGGGGAGCTGTTTTTT.

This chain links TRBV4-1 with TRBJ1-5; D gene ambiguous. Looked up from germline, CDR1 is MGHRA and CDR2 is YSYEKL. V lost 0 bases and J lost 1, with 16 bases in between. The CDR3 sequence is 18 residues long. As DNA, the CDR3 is TGCGCCAGCAGCCAAGATGCCCCTCCATTCAGGAGCAATCAGCCCCAGCATTTT. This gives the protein CASSQDAPPFRSNQPQHF.

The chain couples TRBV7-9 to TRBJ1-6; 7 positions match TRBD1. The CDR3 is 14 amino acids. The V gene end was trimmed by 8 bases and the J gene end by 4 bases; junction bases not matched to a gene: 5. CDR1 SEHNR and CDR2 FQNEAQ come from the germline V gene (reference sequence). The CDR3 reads CASQKGQYNSPLHF. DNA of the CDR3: TGTGCCAGCCAGAAGGGACAGTATAATTCACCCCTCCACTTT.

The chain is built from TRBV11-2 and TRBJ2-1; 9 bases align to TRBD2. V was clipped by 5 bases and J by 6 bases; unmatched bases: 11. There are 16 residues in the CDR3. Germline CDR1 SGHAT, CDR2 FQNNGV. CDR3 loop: CASSRWGGGASNEQFF. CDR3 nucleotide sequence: TGTGCCAGCAGCCGATGGGGCGGGGGGGCTTCCAATGAGCAGTTCTTC.

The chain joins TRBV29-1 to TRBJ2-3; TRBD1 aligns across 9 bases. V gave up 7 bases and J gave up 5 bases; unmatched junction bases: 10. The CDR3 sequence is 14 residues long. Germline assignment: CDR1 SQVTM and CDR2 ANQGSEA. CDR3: CSALQGAVGDTQYF. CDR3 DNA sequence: TGCAGCGCCTTACAGGGGGCAGTTGGAGATACGCAGTATTTT.

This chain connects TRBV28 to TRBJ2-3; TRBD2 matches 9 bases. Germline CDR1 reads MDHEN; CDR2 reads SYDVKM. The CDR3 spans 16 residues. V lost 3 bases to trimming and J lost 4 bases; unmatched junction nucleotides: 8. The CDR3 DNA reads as TGTGCCAGCAGTTTCGTGTCGCTAGCGGGGTCAGATACGCAGTATTTT. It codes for CASSFVSLAGSDTQYF.

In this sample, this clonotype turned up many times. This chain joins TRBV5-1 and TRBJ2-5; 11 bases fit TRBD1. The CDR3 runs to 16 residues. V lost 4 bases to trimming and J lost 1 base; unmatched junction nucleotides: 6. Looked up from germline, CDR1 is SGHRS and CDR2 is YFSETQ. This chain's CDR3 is CASSLGTGGTQETQYF. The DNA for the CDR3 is TGCGCCAGCAGCCTCGGGACAGGGGGAACCCAAGAGACCCAGTACTTC.

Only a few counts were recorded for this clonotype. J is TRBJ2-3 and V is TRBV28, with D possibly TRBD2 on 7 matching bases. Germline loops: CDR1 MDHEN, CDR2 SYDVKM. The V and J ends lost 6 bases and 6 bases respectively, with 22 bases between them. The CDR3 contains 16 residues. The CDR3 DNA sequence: TGTGCCAGCAGCCGCCGGGGCGGGGGCGAGCGGGATACGCAGTATTTT. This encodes CASSRRGGGERDTQYF.

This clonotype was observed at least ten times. The CDR3 loop is CASSQDRASWTYEQYF. For the CDR3, the DNA is TGTGCCAGCAGCCAAGATAGGGCTAGCTGGACCTACGAGCAGTACTTC. The rearrangement uses TRBV4-2 and TRBJ2-7; tentative D call: TRBD2 (5 bases). The germline V gene encodes CDR1 LGHNA and CDR2 YNFKEQ. Trimming cost V 0 bases and J 2 bases, with 14 bases left between them. This CDR3 has 16 residues.

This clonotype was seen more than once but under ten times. CDR3 in amino acids: CASSLAGGLDGKLFF. The DNA of the CDR3 is TGTGCCAGCAGCTTGGCCGGCGGCCTTGACGGAAAACTGTTTTTT. V is TRBV5-6 and J is TRBJ1-4; D remains ambiguous. The CDR3 covers 15 residues. V gave up 0 bases and J gave up 10 bases, with 16 bases separating them. Germline V CDR1 and CDR2: SGHDT, YYEEEE.

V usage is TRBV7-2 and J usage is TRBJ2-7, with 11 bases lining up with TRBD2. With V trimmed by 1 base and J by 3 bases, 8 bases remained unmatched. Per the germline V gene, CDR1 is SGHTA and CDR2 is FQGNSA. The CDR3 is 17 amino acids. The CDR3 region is CASSLVHRLAGNYEQYF. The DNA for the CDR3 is TGTGCCAGCAGCTTAGTGCATAGACTAGCGGGGAACTACGAGCAGTACTTC.

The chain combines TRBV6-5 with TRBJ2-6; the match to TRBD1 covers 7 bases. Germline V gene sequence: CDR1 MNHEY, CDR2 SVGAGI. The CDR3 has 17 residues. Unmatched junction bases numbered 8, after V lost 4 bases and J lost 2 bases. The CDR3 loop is CASSLTGPPTGANVLTF. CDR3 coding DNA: TGTGCCAGCAGTTTGACAGGGCCCCCCACTGGGGCCAACGTCCTGACTTTC.

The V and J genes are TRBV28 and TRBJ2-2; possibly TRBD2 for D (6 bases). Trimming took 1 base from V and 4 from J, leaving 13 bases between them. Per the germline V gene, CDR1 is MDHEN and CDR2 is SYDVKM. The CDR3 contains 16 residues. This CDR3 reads CASSLSRQAGTGELFF. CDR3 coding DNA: TGTGCCAGCAGTTTATCGCGTCAAGCGGGCACCGGGGAGCTGTTTTTT.

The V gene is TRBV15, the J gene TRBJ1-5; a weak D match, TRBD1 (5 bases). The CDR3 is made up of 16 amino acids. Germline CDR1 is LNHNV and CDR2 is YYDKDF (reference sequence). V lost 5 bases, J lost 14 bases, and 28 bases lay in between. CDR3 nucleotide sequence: TGTGCCACCAGCGATCTCACACTACATGGGGGTCAGACCAAGCATTTT. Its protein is CATSDLTLHGGQTKHF.